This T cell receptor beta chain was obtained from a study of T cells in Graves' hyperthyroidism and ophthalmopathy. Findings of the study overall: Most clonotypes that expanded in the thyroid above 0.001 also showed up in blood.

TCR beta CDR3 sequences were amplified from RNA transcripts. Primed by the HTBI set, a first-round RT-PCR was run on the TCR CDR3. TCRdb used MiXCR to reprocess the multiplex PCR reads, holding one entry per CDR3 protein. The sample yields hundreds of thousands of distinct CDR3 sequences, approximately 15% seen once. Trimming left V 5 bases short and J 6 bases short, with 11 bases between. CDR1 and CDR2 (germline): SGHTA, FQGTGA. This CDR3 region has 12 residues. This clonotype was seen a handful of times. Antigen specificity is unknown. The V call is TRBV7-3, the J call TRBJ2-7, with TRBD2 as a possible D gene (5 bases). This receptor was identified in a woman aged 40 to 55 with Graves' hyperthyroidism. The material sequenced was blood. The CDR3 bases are TGTGCCAGCAGCACTGGCGCGGGCGAGCAGTACTTC. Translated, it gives CASSTGAGEQYF.